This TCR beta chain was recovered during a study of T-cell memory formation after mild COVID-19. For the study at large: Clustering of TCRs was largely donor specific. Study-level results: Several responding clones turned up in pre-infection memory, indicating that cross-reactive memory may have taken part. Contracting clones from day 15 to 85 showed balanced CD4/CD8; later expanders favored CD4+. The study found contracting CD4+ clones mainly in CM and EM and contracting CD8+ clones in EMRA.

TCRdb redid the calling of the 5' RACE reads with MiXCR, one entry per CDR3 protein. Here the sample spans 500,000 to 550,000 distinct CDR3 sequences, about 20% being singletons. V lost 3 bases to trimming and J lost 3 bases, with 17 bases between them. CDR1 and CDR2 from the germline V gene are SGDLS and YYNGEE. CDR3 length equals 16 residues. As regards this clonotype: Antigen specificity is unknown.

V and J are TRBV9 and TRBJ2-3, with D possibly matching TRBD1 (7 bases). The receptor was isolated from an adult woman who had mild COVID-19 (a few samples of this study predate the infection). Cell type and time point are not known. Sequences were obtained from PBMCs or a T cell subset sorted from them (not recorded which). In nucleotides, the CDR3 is TGTGCCAGCAGCGAACCAGGGGGAGGTATTACAGATACGCAGTATTTT. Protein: CASSEPGGGITDTQYF.